These 16 T cell receptor beta chains originate from one sample sequenced in a study of cytotoxic CD8 clonotypes in ibrutinib-treated CLL. Some clones are missing from TCRdb's copy, which holds only in-frame ones; the method was immunoSEQ multiplex PCR. Here the sample spans fewer than 400,000 clones, roughly 67% being singletons. The material sequenced was PBMCs, taken after 36 months of ibrutinib treatment. These receptors all stem from a human donor with chronic lymphocytic leukemia.

The chain recombines TRBV13 with TRBJ2-2; D may be TRBD2 (6 bases). Germline V gene lookup returns CDR1 PRHDT and CDR2 FYEKMQ (reference sequence). There are 15 residues in the CDR3. Trimming cost V 3 bases and J 3 bases, with 11 bases left between them. This CDR3 is CASSLAGGDTGELFF. The CDR3 bases are TGTGCCAGCAGCTTGGCAGGCGGGGACACCGGGGAGCTGTTTTTT.

A single count supports this clone. The chain links TRBV4-2 to TRBJ1-5; D is possibly TRBD1 (5 bases). The CDR3 spans 15 residues. Between the trimmed V and J ends, which lost 5 bases and 0 bases, there was a span of 11 bases. CDR1 LGHNA and CDR2 YNFKEQ come from the germline V gene. The DNA of the CDR3 is TGTGCCAGCAGCAAAGGACACCTTAGCAATCAGCCCCAGCATTTT. Encoded protein: CASSKGHLSNQPQHF.

This rearrangement joins TRBV5-1 to TRBJ1-2, with D possibly TRBD1 on 6 matching bases. The CDR3 contains 14 residues. Germline loops: CDR1 SGHRS, CDR2 YFSETQ. V was clipped by 6 bases and J by 2 bases, with 14 bases between them. The CDR3 DNA reads TGCGCCAGCATGGGTTGGCAGGGGAACTATGGCTACACCTTC. Translation gives CASMGWQGNYGYTF.

The chain combines TRBV10-3 with TRBJ2-1; D is uncertain. The V and J ends lost 6 bases and 9 bases respectively, with 18 bases between them. CDR1 ENHRY and CDR2 SYGVKD come from the germline V gene. This CDR3 has 14 residues. The CDR3 protein is CAIRGYTQVSEQFF. In DNA, the CDR3 is TGTGCCATCAGGGGATATACGCAAGTCAGTGAGCAGTTCTTC.

The chain uses TRBV19 and TRBJ1-1, with a possible D match to TRBD1 (6 bases). V gave up 3 bases and J gave up 5 bases, with 13 bases separating them. This CDR3 comprises 14 residues. Looked up from germline, CDR1 is LNHDA and CDR2 is SQIVND (reference sequence). CDR3 protein: CASSIFQGRTEAFF. The CDR3, as DNA: TGTGCCAGTAGTATTTTCCAGGGGCGGACTGAAGCTTTCTTT.

The chain joins TRBV7-6 to TRBJ2-5; the match to TRBD2 covers 12 bases. Trimming removed 2 bases from V and 5 bases from J; junction bases left unmatched: 15. This CDR3 comprises 19 residues. Germline V gene lookup returns CDR1 SGHVS and CDR2 FNYEAQ. The CDR3 reads CASSLRVSSGGAIMETQYF. CDR3 DNA sequence: TGTGCCAGCAGCTTAAGGGTGTCTAGCGGGGGGGCTATAATGGAGACCCAGTACTTC. Supplemented by reference TRBV7-6 and TRBJ2-5, the full variable domain reads GAGVSQSPRYKVTKRGQDVALRCDPISGHVSLYWYRQALGQGPEFLTYFNYEAQQDKSGLPNDRFSAERPEGSISTLTIQRTEQRDSAMYRCASSLRVSSGGAIMETQYFGPGTRLLVL.

The rearrangement uses TRBV11-3 and TRBJ2-2; 7 nucleotides align to TRBD2. The length of the CDR3 is 13 residues. Germline V CDR1 and CDR2: SGHNT, YENEEA. Trimming cost V 8 bases and J 5 bases; bases outside gene matches: 5. Here the CDR3 reads CASRAGVTGELFF. The CDR3 nucleotides are TGTGCCAGCCGTGCGGGGGTTACCGGGGAGCTGTTTTTT.

Note on this clone: One end of the junction fails to match germline, which may point to a read error. This sequence joins TRBV4-3 and TRBJ2-7, with D unclear. The CDR3 is 13 amino acids. Germline lookup yields CDR1 LGHNA and CDR2 YSLEER. CDR3 sequence: CASSQDFLNPSCF. In DNA, the CDR3 is TGCGCCAGCAGCCAAGATTTTTTAAACCCCTCGTGCTTC.

The chain uses TRBV7-2 and TRBJ2-7, with TRBD1 matching 8 bases. This CDR3 spans 16 amino acids. The V gene's germline CDR1 is SGHTA and CDR2 FQGNSA. After removal of 1 base from V and 2 bases from J, the junction contained 7 bases not matched to a gene. The CDR3 sequence is CASSLVSSQGAYEQYF. The DNA of the CDR3 is TGTGCCAGCAGCTTAGTTAGTTCACAGGGGGCCTACGAGCAGTACTTC.

The V call is TRBV19, the J call TRBJ1-1, with TRBD1 as a possible D gene (6 bases). There are 12 residues in the CDR3. Germline CDR1 LNHDA, CDR2 SQIVND (reference sequence). V was clipped by 10 bases and J by 3 bases, with 12 bases between them. The CDR3 is CATHRGYTEAFF. CDR3 DNA: TGTGCCACCCATAGGGGGTACACTGAAGCTTTCTTT.

V and J are TRBV9 and TRBJ2-7; TRBD2 is a possible D gene (6 bases). Per the germline V gene, CDR1 is SGDLS and CDR2 is YYNGEE. CDR3 length: 14 amino acids. Trimming pared 3 bases from V and 4 bases from J, leaving 14 bases between. CDR3 in amino acids: CASSAGTGEYEQYF. The CDR3 bases are TGTGCCAGCAGCGCCGGGACGGGGGAGTACGAGCAGTACTTC.

The rearrangement joins TRBV5-1 to TRBJ2-7; 7 nucleotides agree with TRBD1. The CDR3 contains 12 residues. The germline V gene has CDR1 SGHRS and CDR2 YFSETQ. Trimming removed 5 bases from V and 3 bases from J; junction bases left unmatched: 2. The DNA of the CDR3 is TGCGCCAGCAGAGGGGGCGGCTACGAGCAGTACTTC. Encoded protein: CASRGGGYEQYF.

This clone showed up just once. The J gene is TRBJ2-7, the V gene TRBV28; 11 nucleotides align to TRBD2. The CDR3 runs to 14 residues. V lost 8 bases and J lost 4; bases outside the gene matches: 7. Germline CDR1 MDHEN, CDR2 SYDVKM. In DNA form, the CDR3 reads TGTGCCAGCTACCGACTAGCGGGATCATACGAGCAGTACTTC. Amino acids: CASYRLAGSYEQYF.

This clone was detected only a few times. The chain carries TRBV6-1 and TRBJ2-7, with a weak D call TRBD2 (6 bases). CDR3 length: 13 amino acids. The ends were cut back, 6 bases at V and 3 bases at J, with 12 bases in the middle. From germline, CDR1 is MNHNS and CDR2 SASEGT. The CDR3 bases are TGTGCCAGCAGGTTCGGGGGTCTCTACGAGCAGTACTTC. Translated, it gives CASRFGGLYEQYF.

V and J are TRBV28 and TRBJ2-7; 8 bases line up with TRBD1. Per germline, CDR1 MDHEN and CDR2 SYDVKM. The J segment lost 0 bases and the V segment lost 5 bases, leaving 6 bases of the junction unmatched. There are 15 residues in the CDR3. In nucleotides, the CDR3 is TGTGCCAGCAGTAGCCCCAGGGGGCTCTCCTACGAGCAGTACTTC. Its translation is CASSSPRGLSYEQYF.

The rearrangement uses TRBV11-2 and TRBJ2-5; either TRBD1 or TRBD2 may supply D (5 bases each). The CDR3 is made up of 14 amino acids. Per germline, CDR1 SGHAT and CDR2 FQNNGV. Trimming stripped 3 bases from V and 4 bases from J, with 12 bases between. CDR3 sequence reads: CASSFYGDGETQYF. The DNA of the CDR3 is TGTGCCAGCAGCTTTTACGGGGACGGAGAGACCCAGTACTTC. Full variable domain (outside the CDR3, taken from reference TRBV11-2 and TRBJ2-5): EAGVAQSPRYKIIEKRQSVAFWCNPISGHATLYWYQQILGQGPKLLIQFQNNGVVDDSQLPKDRFSAERLKGVDSTLKIQPAKLEDSAVYLCASSFYGDGETQYFGPGTRLLVL.